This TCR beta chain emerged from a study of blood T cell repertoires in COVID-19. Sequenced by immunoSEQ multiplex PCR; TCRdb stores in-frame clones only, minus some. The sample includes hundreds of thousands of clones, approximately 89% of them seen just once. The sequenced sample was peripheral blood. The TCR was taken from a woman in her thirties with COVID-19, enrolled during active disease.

CDR3: CASSKSMQAENEQFF. The CDR3 bases are TGTGCCAGCAGCAAGAGCATGCAGGCAGAGAATGAGCAGTTCTTC. The V and J genes are TRBV21-1 and TRBJ2-1; whether TRBD1, the table's D call, matches the DNA was not checked. TRBV21-1 is given as a pseudogene. The CDR3 sequence is 15 residues long.